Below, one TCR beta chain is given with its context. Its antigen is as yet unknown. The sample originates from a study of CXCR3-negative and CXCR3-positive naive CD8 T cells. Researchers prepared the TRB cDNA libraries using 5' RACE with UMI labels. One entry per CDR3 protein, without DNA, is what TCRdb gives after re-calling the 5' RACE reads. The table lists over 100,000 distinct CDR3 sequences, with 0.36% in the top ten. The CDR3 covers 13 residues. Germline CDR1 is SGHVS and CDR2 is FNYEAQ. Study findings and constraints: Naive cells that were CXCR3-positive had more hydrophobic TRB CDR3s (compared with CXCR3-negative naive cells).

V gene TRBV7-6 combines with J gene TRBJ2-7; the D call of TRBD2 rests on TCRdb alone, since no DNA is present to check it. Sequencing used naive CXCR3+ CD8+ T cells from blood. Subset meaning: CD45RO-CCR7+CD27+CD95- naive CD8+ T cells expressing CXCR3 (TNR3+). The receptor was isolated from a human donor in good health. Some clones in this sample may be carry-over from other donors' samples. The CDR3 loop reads CASGEAVYYEQYF.